This TCR beta chain was observed in a study of monozygotic twins with cystic fibrosis. Only in-frame clones appear in the TCRdb table, and some are missing; sequencing was by immunoSEQ multiplex PCR. The table has some 31,000 clones, 70% to 90% seen once; the top ten hold roughly 0.9%. Germline CDR1 reads SGHAT; CDR2 reads FQNNGV. The CDR3 is 18 residues long. V lost 5 bases and J 0 bases, leaving 21 bases between the germline ends. The sequence came from a girl aged 2-10 years with cystic fibrosis. The sequencing sample was made of blood. V gene TRBV11-2 combines with J gene TRBJ2-3; D may match TRBD1 or TRBD2 (5 bases each). CDR3 sequence: CASSSYPATGPSTDTQYF. The CDR3 bases are TGTGCCAGCAGCAGCTACCCCGCCACGGGACCTAGCACAGATACGCAGTATTTT. Filled out from reference TRBV11-2 and TRBJ2-3, the complete variable domain reads EAGVAQSPRYKIIEKRQSVAFWCNPISGHATLYWYQQILGQGPKLLIQFQNNGVVDDSQLPKDRFSAERLKGVDSTLKIQPAKLEDSAVYLCASSSYPATGPSTDTQYFGPGTRLTVL.